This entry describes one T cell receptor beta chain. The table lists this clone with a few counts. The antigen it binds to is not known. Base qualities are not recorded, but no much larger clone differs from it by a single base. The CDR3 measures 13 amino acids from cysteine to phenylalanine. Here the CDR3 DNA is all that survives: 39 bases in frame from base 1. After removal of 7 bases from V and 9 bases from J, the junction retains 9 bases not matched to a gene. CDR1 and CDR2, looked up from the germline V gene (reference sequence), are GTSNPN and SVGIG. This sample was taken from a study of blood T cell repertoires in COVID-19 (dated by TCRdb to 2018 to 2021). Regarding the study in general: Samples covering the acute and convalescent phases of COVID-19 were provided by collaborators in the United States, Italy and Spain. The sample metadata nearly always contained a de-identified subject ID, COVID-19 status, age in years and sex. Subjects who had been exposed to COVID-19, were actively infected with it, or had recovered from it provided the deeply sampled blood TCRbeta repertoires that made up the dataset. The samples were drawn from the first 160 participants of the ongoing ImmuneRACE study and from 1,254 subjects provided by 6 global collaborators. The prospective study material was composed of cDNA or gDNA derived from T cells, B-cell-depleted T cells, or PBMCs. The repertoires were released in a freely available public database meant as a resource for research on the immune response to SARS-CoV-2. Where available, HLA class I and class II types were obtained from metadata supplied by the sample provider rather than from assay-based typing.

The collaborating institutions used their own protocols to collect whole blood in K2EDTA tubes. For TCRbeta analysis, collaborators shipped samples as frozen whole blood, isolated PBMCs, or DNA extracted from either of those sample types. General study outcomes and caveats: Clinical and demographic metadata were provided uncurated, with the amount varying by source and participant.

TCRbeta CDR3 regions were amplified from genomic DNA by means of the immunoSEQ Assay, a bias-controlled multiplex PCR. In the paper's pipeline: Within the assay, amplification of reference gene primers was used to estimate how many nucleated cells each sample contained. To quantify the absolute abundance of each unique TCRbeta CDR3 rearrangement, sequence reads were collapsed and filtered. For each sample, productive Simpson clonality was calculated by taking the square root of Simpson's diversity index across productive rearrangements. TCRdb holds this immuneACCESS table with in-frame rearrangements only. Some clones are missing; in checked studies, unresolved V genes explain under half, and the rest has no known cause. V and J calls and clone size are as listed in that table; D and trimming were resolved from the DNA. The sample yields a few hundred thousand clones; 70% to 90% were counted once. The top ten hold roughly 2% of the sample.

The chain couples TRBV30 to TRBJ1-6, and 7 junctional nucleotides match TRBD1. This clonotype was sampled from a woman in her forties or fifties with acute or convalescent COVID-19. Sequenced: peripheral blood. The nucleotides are TGTGCCTTCAACAGGGGCTCGGGTTCACCCCTCCACTTT. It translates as CAFNRGSGSPLHF.